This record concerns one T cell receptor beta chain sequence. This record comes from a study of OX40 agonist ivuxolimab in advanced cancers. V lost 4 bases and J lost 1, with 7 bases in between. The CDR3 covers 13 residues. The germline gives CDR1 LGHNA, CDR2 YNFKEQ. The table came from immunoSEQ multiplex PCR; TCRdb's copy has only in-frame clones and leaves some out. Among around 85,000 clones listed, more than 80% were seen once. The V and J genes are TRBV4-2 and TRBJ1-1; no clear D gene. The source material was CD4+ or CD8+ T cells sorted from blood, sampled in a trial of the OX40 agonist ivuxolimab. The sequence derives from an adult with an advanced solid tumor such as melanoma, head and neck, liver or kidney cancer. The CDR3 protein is CASSLVENTEAFF. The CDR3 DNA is TGTGCCAGCAGCCTGGTAGAGAACACTGAAGCTTTCTTT.